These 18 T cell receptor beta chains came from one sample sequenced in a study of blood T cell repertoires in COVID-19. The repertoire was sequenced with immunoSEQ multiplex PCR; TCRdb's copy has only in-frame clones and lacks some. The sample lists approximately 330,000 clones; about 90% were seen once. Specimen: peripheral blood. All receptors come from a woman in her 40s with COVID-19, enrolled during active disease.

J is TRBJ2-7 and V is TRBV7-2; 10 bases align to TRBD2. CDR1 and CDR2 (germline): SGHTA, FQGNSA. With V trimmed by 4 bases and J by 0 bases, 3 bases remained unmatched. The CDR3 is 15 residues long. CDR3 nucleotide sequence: TGTGCCAGCAGCTCCGCTAGCGGGAGCTCCTACGAGCAGTACTTC. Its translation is CASSSASGSSYEQYF.

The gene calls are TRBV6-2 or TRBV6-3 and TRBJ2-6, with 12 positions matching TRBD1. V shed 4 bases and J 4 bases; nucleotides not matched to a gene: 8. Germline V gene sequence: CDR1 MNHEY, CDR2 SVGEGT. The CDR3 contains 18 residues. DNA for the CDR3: TGTGCCAGCAGTTCTCCGGGACAGGGGGCGAAAGGGGCCAACGTCCTGACTTTC. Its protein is CASSSPGQGAKGANVLTF.

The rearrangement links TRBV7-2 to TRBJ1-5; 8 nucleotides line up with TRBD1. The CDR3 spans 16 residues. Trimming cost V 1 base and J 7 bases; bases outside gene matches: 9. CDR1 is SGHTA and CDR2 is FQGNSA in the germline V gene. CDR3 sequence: CASSLVLAGGSQPQHF. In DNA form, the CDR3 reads TGTGCCAGCAGCTTAGTTTTGGCAGGGGGCAGCCAGCCCCAGCATTTT.

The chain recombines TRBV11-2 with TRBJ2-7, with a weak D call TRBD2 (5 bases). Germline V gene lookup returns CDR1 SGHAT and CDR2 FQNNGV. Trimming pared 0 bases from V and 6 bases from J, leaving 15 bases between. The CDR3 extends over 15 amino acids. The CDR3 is CASSLDPWGAREQYF. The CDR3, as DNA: TGTGCCAGCAGCTTAGATCCTTGGGGAGCCCGCGAGCAGTACTTC.

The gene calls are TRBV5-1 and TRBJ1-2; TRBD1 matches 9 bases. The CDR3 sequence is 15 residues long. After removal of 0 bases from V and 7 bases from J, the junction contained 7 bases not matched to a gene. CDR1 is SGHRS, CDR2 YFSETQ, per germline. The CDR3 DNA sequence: TGCGCCAGCAGCTTGGAGGGGACAGGGAGGACTGGCTACACCTTC. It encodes CASSLEGTGRTGYTF.

CDR3 nucleotide sequence: TGTGCCAGCAGTGAAGATGGAGGGCGGGATACGCAGTATTTT. This encodes CASSEDGGRDTQYF. The chain couples TRBV6-1 to TRBJ2-3, with TRBD2 as a possible D gene (6 bases). CDR1 and CDR2 from the germline V gene are MNHNS and SASEGT. Trimming shortened V by 1 base and J by 6 bases, and 11 bases separated the two germline ends. This CDR3 region has 14 residues.

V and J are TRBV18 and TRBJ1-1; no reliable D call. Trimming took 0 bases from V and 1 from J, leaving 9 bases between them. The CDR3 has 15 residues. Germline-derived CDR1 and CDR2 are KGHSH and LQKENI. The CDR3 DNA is TGTGCCAGCTCACCACCGAATTTGGCGAACACTGAAGCTTTCTTT. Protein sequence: CASSPPNLANTEAFF.

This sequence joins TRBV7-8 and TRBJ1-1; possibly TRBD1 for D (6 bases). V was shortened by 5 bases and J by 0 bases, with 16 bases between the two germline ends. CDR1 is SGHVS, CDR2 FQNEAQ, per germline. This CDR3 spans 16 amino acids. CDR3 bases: TGTGCCAGCAGCCGAGGGAGGACAGCATTGAACACTGAAGCTTTCTTT. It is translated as CASSRGRTALNTEAFF.

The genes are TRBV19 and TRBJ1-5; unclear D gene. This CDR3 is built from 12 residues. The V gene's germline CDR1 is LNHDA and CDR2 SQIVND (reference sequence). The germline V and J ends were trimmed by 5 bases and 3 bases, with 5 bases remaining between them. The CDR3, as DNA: TGTGCCAGTAGTCGGTTCAATCAGCCCCAGCATTTT. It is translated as CASSRFNQPQHF.

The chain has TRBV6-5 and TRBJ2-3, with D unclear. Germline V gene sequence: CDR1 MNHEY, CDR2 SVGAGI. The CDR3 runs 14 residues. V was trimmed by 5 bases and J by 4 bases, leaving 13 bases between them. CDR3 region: CASSRLTTPDTQYF. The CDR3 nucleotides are TGTGCCAGCAGTCGGCTTACGACACCAGATACGCAGTATTTT.

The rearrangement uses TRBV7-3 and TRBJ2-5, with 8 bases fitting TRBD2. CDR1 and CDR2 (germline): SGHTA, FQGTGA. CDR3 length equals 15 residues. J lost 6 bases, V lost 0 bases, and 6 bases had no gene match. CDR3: CASSLTGLEVKTQYF. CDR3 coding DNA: TGTGCCAGCAGCTTAACGGGACTAGAGGTGAAGACCCAGTACTTC.

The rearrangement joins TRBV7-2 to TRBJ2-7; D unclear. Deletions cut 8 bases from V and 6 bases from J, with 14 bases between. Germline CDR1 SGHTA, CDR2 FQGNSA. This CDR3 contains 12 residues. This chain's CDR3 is CASGEVGGEQYF. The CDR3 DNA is TGTGCCAGCGGTGAGGTGGGTGGCGAGCAGTACTTC.

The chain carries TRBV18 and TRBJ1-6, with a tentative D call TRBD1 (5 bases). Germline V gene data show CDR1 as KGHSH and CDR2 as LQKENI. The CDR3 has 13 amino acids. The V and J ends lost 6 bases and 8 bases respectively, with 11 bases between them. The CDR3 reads CASSQGSDSPLHF. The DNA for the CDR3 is TGTGCCAGCTCTCAGGGAAGCGATTCACCCCTCCACTTT. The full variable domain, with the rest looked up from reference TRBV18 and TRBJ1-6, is NAGVMQNPRHLVRRRGQEARLRCSPMKGHSHVYWYRQLPEEGLKFMVYLQKENIIDESGMPKERFSAEFPKEGPSILRIQQVVRGDSAAYFCASSQGSDSPLHFGNGTRLTVT.

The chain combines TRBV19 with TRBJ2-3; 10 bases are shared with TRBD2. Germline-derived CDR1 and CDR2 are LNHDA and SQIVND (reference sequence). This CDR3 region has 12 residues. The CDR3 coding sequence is TGTGCTTCACAGCGGGAGGGCCACACGCAGTATTTT. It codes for CASQREGHTQYF. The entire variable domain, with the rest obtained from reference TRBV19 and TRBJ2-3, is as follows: DGGITQSPKYLFRKEGQNVTLSCEQNLNHDAMYWYRQDPGQGLRLIYYSQIVNDFQKGDIAEGYSVSREKKESFPLTVTSAQKNPTAFYLCASQREGHTQYFGPGTRLTVL.

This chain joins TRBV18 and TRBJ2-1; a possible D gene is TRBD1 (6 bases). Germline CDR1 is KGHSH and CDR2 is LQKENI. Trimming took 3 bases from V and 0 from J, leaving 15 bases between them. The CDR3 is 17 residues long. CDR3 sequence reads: CASSPPNTGSSYNEQFF. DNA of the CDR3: TGTGCCAGCTCACCCCCGAACACAGGGAGCTCCTACAATGAGCAGTTCTTC.

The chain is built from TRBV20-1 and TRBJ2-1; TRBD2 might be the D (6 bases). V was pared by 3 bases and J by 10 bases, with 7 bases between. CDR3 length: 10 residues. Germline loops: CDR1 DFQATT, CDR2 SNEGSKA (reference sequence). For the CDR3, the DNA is TGCAGTGCTAGCGGAGGGGAGCAGTTCTTC. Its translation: CSASGGEQFF.

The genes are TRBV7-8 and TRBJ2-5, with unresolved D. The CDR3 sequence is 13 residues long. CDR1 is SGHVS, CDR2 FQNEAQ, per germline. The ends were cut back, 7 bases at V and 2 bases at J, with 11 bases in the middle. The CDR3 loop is CASKVTSQETQYF. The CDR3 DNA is TGTGCCAGCAAAGTGACATCGCAAGAGACCCAGTACTTC.

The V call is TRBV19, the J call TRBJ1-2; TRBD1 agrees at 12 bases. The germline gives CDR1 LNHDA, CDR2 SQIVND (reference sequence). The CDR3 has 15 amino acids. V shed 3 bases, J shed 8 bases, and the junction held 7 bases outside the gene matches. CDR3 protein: CASSMVGGTGGGYTF. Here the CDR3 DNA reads TGTGCCAGTAGTATGGTCGGCGGGACAGGGGGCGGCTACACCTTC.